This T cell receptor beta chain was sequenced in a study of T cell responses to AZD1222 COVID-19 vaccine. Notes on this clone: No antigen is known for it.

Findings and caveats of the study: Unmutated regions of variants are reportedly targeted by nearly half of spike-specific TCRs.

This CDR3 is built from 13 residues. Trimming at V came to 4 bases and at J to 4 bases, leaving 3 bases not matched to a gene. Germline loops: CDR1 MNHNS, CDR2 SASEGT. Profiling relied on immunoSEQ multiplex PCR, and the TCRdb table lists in-frame clones only, not all of them. The profile covers about 120,000 clones, with over 80% appearing a single time and approximately 5.4% taken by the ten largest. This chain connects TRBV6-1 to TRBJ1-2, with 7 bases identical to TRBD1. Source: peripheral blood, taken on day 0 of AZD1222 vaccination. This receptor was taken from an adult in good health. The CDR3: CASSAGQIYGYTF. CDR3 DNA sequence: TGTGCCAGCAGTGCGGGACAGATCTATGGCTACACCTTC.